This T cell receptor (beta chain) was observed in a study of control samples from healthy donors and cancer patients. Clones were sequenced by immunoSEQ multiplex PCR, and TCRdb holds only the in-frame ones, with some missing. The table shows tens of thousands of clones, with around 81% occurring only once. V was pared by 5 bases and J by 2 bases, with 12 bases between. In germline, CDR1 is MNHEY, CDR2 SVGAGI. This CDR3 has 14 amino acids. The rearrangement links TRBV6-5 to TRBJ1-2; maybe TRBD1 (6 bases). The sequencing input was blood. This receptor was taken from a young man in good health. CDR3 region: CASSPNRDNYGYTF. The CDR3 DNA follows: TGTGCCAGCAGTCCCAACAGGGACAACTATGGCTACACCTTC.